A single sample gave rise to the 26 T cell receptor beta chains below, sequenced in a study of shared clonotypes between healthy human individuals. Using immunoSEQ multiplex PCR, the repertoire was profiled, and TCRdb retains in-frame clones only, with some absent. The sample has about 2.5 million clones, 92% seen once. The specimen was naive CD4+ T cells from PBMCs. Documented subset: CD45RA+ positively selected. These receptor sequences come from a man in his late teens or twenties in good health. Some clones in this sample may be carry-over from other donors' samples.

With regard to this clone: Distinct nucleotide sequences in the sample also encode this CDR3. This chain links TRBV6-6 with TRBJ2-2, with D hard to call. Looked up from germline, CDR1 is MNHNY and CDR2 is SVGAGI (reference sequence). This CDR3 is built from 12 residues. V lost 1 base and J lost 6, with 3 bases in between. The CDR3 spells CASSYYPGELFF. In DNA, the CDR3 is TGTGCCAGCAGTTACTATCCCGGGGAGCTGTTTTTT.

The chain carries TRBV6-1 and TRBJ2-7; TRBD2 aligns across 9 bases. CDR1 and CDR2 from the germline V gene are MNHNS and SASEGT. The junction had 9 bases not matched to a gene; V was cut back by 4 bases and J by 5 bases. The CDR3 runs 15 residues. DNA for the CDR3: TGTGCCAGCAGTGTGAGGACTAGCGTTTACGACGAGCAGTACTTC. Its translation: CASSVRTSVYDEQYF.

V gene TRBV5-6 combines with J gene TRBJ2-7; 7 nucleotides align to TRBD1. This CDR3 comprises 14 residues. Germline V gene data show CDR1 as SGHDT and CDR2 as YYEEEE. J gave up 2 bases and V 5 bases, and 7 bases lay outside the gene matches. The CDR3 protein is CASSRVQGAYEQYF. The CDR3 DNA reads as TGTGCCAGCAGTCGAGTTCAGGGGGCCTACGAGCAGTACTTC.

V is TRBV7-2 and J is TRBJ2-7; D might be TRBD1 (9 bases). Germline-derived CDR1 and CDR2 are SGHTA and FQGNSA. There are 13 residues in the CDR3. V lost 4 bases and J lost 13, with 20 bases in between. CDR3 DNA: TGTGCCAGCAGCTCCCGGGGGGGGACAGGGCAATACTTC. Encoded protein: CASSSRGGTGQYF.

This chain links TRBV6-5 with TRBJ2-1, with D perhaps matching TRBD2 (5 bases). From germline, CDR1 is MNHEY and CDR2 SVGAGI. Trimming shortened V by 6 bases and J by 10 bases, and 16 bases separated the two germline ends. The CDR3 totals 13 residues. CDR3: CASSLPAGGEQFF. The CDR3 DNA is TGTGCCAGCAGCCTCCCGGCCGGCGGGGAGCAGTTCTTC.

The chain employs TRBV19 and TRBJ1-2; TRBD1 might be the D (5 bases). The CDR3 is 13 residues long. The V end lost 7 bases, the J end lost 3 bases, and 12 bases lay between the germline ends. Per the germline V gene, CDR1 is LNHDA and CDR2 is SQIVND (reference sequence). The CDR3 nucleotides are TGTGCCAGTAAAAAGCGGGACGACTATGGCTACACCTTC. This codes for CASKKRDDYGYTF. Looking up the rest from reference TRBV19 and TRBJ1-2 gives the full variable domain: DGGITQSPKYLFRKEGQNVTLSCEQNLNHDAMYWYRQDPGQGLRLIYYSQIVNDFQKGDIAEGYSVSREKKESFPLTVTSAQKNPTAFYLCASKKRDDYGYTFGSGTRLTVV.

V and J are TRBV6-4 and TRBJ2-3; D not certain. Trimming removed 0 bases from V and 3 bases from J, with 10 bases in between. This CDR3 spans 15 amino acids. Looked up from germline, CDR1 is MRHNA and CDR2 is SNTAGT. In DNA, the CDR3 is TGTGCCAGCAGTGACTCAGGGTCACGAACAGATACGCAGTATTTT. Amino acids: CASSDSGSRTDTQYF.

The V and J genes are TRBV5-1 and TRBJ2-1, with D uncertain. The germline V and J ends were trimmed by 4 bases and 0 bases, with 17 bases remaining between them. The CDR3 length is 17 residues. The V gene's germline CDR1 is SGHRS and CDR2 YFSETQ. The CDR3 nucleotides read TGCGCCAGCAGCGGATTAGGTGCTGCGAGCTCCTACAATGAGCAGTTCTTC. Translation gives CASSGLGAASSYNEQFF.

V and J are TRBV5-1 and TRBJ2-7; 13 bases are a match to TRBD2. V gave up 4 bases and J gave up 5 bases; unmatched junction bases: 9. Germline V gene lookup returns CDR1 SGHRS and CDR2 YFSETQ. The CDR3 sequence is 16 residues long. The CDR3 sequence is CASSHPGTSGINEQYF. CDR3 nucleotide sequence: TGCGCCAGCAGCCACCCCGGGACTAGCGGGATAAACGAGCAGTACTTC.

This clone was counted only a few times. The chain has TRBV5-1 and TRBJ1-4, with 7 bases fitting TRBD1. Unmatched junction bases numbered 7, after V lost 2 bases and J lost 12 bases. The germline gives CDR1 SGHRS, CDR2 YFSETQ. The CDR3 has 13 residues. This chain's CDR3 is CASSFAGGEELFF. Here the CDR3 DNA reads TGCGCCAGCAGCTTCGCAGGGGGTGAGGAACTGTTTTTT.

V and J are TRBV7-9 and TRBJ2-1; 10 nucleotides match TRBD2. V lost 5 bases, J lost 4 bases, and 11 bases stayed unmatched. The CDR3 is made up of 17 amino acids. Germline V gene data show CDR1 as SEHNR and CDR2 as FQNEAQ (reference sequence). The CDR3 here is CASSPPPLAGAYNEQFF. The CDR3 DNA follows: TGTGCCAGCAGCCCTCCCCCCCTAGCGGGAGCTTACAATGAGCAGTTCTTC.

This rearrangement joins TRBV28 to TRBJ2-7, with TRBD1 identical over 8 bases. CDR1 MDHEN and CDR2 SYDVKM come from the germline V gene. Trimming at V came to 4 bases and at J to 3 bases, leaving 5 bases not matched to a gene. The CDR3 loop spans 14 amino acids. The chain's CDR3 is CASSSPGQDYEQYF. The CDR3 DNA reads as TGTGCCAGCAGTTCACCGGGACAGGACTACGAGCAGTACTTC.

The chain carries TRBV5-1 and TRBJ2-7; D tentatively fits TRBD1 or TRBD2 (5 bases each). In germline, CDR1 is SGHRS, CDR2 YFSETQ. The germline V and J ends were trimmed by 2 bases and 2 bases, with 8 bases remaining between them. There are 13 residues in the CDR3. Written as DNA, the CDR3 is TGCGCCAGCAGCTTCCGAGGGGCCTACGAGCAGTACTTC. Its protein product is CASSFRGAYEQYF.

The chain has TRBV6-5 and TRBJ2-7, with D tentatively TRBD1 (8 bases). The germline CDR1 and CDR2 sequences are MNHEY and SVGAGI. V lost 0 bases to trimming and J lost 2 bases, with 14 bases between them. The CDR3 runs 16 residues. The CDR3 DNA follows: TGTGCCAGCAGTTACTCCGGAACAGGGGGGGCCTACGAGCAGTACTTC. Its translation is CASSYSGTGGAYEQYF.

This chain joins TRBV15 and TRBJ2-7; TRBD2 matches at 7 bases. J was trimmed by 2 bases and V by 5 bases; bases with no gene match: 9. The germline CDR1 and CDR2 sequences are LNHNV and YYDKDF (reference sequence). This CDR3 contains 15 residues. The CDR3 protein is CATSPARGSPYEQYF. The CDR3 DNA sequence: TGTGCCACCAGCCCGGCTCGCGGGAGTCCCTACGAGCAGTACTTC.

This chain joins TRBV5-4 and TRBJ2-3; perhaps TRBD1 as D (5 bases). This CDR3 region has 15 residues. The V gene lost 4 bases and the J gene lost 0 bases, with 12 bases spanning the gap. Germline values: CDR1 SGHNT, CDR2 YYREEE (reference sequence). The CDR3 nucleotides are TGTGCCAGCAGCAGTAGGGGTTCTAGCACAGATACGCAGTATTTT. As protein: CASSSRGSSTDTQYF.

The count of this clone is one. V and J are TRBV27 and TRBJ1-2, with D unclear. The CDR3 is made up of 13 amino acids. V shed 6 bases and J shed 8 bases, with 16 bases lying between them. CDR1 MNHEY and CDR2 SMNVEV come from the germline V gene (reference sequence). CDR3 region: CASSHGPRWGYTF. CDR3 DNA sequence: TGTGCCAGCAGCCATGGGCCTCGGTGGGGCTACACCTTC.

Here the CDR3 DNA reads TGTGCCACCGCCCATGGACAGGGCCTCACCGGGGAGCTGTTTTTT. Protein: CATAHGQGLTGELFF. The rearrangement links TRBV5-4 to TRBJ2-2; 8 bases map to TRBD1. The germline gives CDR1 SGHNT, CDR2 YYREEE (reference sequence). Losses at the gene ends were 9 bases for V and 4 bases for J; bases not matched to a gene: 11. The CDR3 is 15 residues long.

Note on this clone: The identical CDR3 is also encoded by other nucleotide sequences in the sample. The chain is built from TRBV9 and TRBJ2-5, with D possibly being TRBD2 (6 bases). The CDR3 covers 14 residues. V lost 2 bases and J lost 2, with 10 bases in between. Germline-derived CDR1 and CDR2 are SGDLS and YYNGEE. CDR3 sequence: CASSVTGTQETQYF. The CDR3 bases are TGTGCCAGCAGCGTTACCGGGACTCAAGAGACCCAGTACTTC.

The chain couples TRBV15 to TRBJ1-2; D not certain. Trimming removed 0 bases from V and 4 bases from J, with 9 bases in between. Germline CDR1 and CDR2: LNHNV and YYDKDF (reference sequence). The CDR3 spans 14 residues. The CDR3 DNA follows: TGTGCCACCAGCAGAGATATGCGGGGCTATGGCTACACCTTC. This encodes CATSRDMRGYGYTF.

This clone has only a few counts. The chain is built from TRBV2 and TRBJ1-2; D perhaps matches TRBD1 (5 bases). CDR1 is SNHLY and CDR2 is FYNNEI in the germline V gene. The CDR3 runs 16 residues. V shed 4 bases and J shed 6 bases, with 21 bases lying between them. The CDR3 DNA is TGTGCCAGCAGTGCGCCCCTCCCGGGGGGTATAGATGGCTACACCTTC. This encodes CASSAPLPGGIDGYTF.

The genes are TRBV7-2 and TRBJ2-3; tentatively, D is TRBD1 (5 bases). V lost 2 bases, J lost 0 bases, and 12 bases lay in between. The germline gives CDR1 SGHTA, CDR2 FQGNSA. This CDR3 comprises 16 residues. The CDR3, as DNA: TGTGCCAGCAGCTTACTCGACAGAAGTAGCACAGATACGCAGTATTTT. Residues: CASSLLDRSSTDTQYF.

This chain links TRBV6-6 with TRBJ1-1, with D tentatively TRBD1 (5 bases). This CDR3 spans 14 amino acids. Per the germline V gene, CDR1 is MNHNY and CDR2 is SVGAGI (reference sequence). The germline V and J ends were trimmed by 5 bases and 1 base, with 11 bases remaining between them. The CDR3 DNA is TGTGCCAGCAGTCCCCTAACAGGGAACACTGAAGCTTTCTTT. It yields the protein CASSPLTGNTEAFF.

The chain has TRBV20-1 and TRBJ2-1, with D uncertain. CDR1 and CDR2 from the germline V gene are DFQATT and SNEGSKA (reference sequence). V was clipped by 6 bases and J by 5 bases, with 8 bases between them. CDR3 length: 11 amino acids. CDR3 in amino acids: CSADIDNEQFF. Here the CDR3 DNA reads TGCAGTGCCGACATTGACAATGAGCAGTTCTTC.

In the case of this clone: The sample holds other DNA sequences that translate to the same CDR3. The chain joins TRBV28 to TRBJ2-7; no definite D call. The length of the CDR3 is 12 residues. Germline V CDR1 and CDR2: MDHEN, SYDVKM. V dropped 3 bases and J dropped 5 bases, with 8 bases sitting between them. CDR3 bases: TGTGCCAGCAGTTTTAGACGTGACGAGCAGTACTTC. This codes for CASSFRRDEQYF. Drawing the rest from reference TRBV28 and TRBJ2-7, the complete variable domain is DVKVTQSSRYLVKRTGEKVFLECVQDMDHENMFWYRQDPGLGLRLIYFSYDVKMKEKGDIPEGYSVSREKKERFSLILESASTNQTSMYLCASSFRRDEQYFGPGTRLTVT.

This clone appeared once. Other DNA sequences from this sample encode an identical CDR3 as well. This rearrangement joins TRBV7-3 to TRBJ2-2, with TRBD2 identical over 8 bases. Germline V gene sequence: CDR1 SGHTA, CDR2 FQGTGA. Trimming cost V 2 bases and J 4 bases; bases outside gene matches: 3. The CDR3 consists of 15 residues. The chain's CDR3 is CASSLLAGATGELFF. CDR3 bases: TGTGCCAGCAGCTTACTAGCGGGCGCCACCGGGGAGCTGTTTTTT.